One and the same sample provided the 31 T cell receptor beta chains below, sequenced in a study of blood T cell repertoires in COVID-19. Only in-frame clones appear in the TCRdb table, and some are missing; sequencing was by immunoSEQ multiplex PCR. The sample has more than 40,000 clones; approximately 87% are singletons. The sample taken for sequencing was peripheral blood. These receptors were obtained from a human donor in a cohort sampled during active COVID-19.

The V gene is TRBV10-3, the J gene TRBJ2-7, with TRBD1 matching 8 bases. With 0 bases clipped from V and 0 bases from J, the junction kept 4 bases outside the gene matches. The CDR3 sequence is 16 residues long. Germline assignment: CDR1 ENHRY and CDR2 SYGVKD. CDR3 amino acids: CAISESSDRVSYEQYF. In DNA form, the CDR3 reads TGTGCCATCAGTGAGTCGTCGGACAGGGTCTCCTACGAGCAGTACTTC.

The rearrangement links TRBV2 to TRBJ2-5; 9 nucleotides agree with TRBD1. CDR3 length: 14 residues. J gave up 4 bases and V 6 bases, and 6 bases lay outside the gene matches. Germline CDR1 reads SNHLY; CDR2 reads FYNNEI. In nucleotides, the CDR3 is TGTGCCAGCAGGAAGGGACAGGGACGAGAGACCCAGTACTTC. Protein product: CASRKGQGRETQYF.

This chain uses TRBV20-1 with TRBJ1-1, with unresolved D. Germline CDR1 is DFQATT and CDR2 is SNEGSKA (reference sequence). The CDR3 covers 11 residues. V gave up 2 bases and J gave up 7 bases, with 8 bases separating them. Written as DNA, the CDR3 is TGCAGTGCTAGAAGCGGGGATGAAGCTTTCTTT. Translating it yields CSARSGDEAFF.

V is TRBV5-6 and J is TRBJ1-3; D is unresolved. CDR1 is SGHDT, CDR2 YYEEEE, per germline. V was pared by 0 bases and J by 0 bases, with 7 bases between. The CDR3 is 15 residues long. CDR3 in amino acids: CASSLGADSGNTIYF. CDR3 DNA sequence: TGTGCCAGCAGCTTGGGGGCTGACTCTGGAAACACCATATATTTT.

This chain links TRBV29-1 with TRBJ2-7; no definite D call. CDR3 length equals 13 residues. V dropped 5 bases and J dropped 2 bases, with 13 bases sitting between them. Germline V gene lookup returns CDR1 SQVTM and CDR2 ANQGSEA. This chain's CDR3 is CSVLSASPYEQYF. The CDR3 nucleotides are TGCAGCGTTCTCTCAGCGTCGCCCTACGAGCAGTACTTC.

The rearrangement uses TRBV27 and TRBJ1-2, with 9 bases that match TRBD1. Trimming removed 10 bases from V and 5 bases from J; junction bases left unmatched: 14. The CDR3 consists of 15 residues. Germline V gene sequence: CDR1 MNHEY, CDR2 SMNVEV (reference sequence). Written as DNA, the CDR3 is TGTGCCACTTTACCGACGACAGGGGGAGGATATGGCTACACCTTC. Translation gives CATLPTTGGGYGYTF.

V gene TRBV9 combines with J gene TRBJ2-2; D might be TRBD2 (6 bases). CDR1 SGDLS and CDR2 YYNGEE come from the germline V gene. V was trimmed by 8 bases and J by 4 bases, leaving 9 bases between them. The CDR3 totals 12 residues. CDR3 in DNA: TGTGCCAGTCGGAGGGGCACCGGGGAGCTGTTTTTT. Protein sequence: CASRRGTGELFF.

In DNA form, the CDR3 reads TGTGCCATCAGTGAGTTAGCGACCTCCTACGAGCAGTACTTC. Amino acid sequence: CAISELATSYEQYF. The chain couples TRBV10-3 to TRBJ2-7, with a possible D match to TRBD2 (5 bases). Germline CDR1 and CDR2: ENHRY and SYGVKD. Trimming stripped 1 base from V and 0 bases from J, with 7 bases between. The length of the CDR3 is 14 residues.

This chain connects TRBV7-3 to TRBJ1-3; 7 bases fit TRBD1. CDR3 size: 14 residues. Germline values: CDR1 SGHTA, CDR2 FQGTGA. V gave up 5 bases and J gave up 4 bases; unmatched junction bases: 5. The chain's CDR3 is CASSQTGTGNTIYF. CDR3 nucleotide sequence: TGTGCCAGCAGCCAGACAGGGACAGGAAACACCATATATTTT. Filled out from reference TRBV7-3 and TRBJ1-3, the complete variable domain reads GAGVSQTPSNKVTEKGKYVELRCDPISGHTALYWYRQSLGQGPEFLIYFQGTGAADDSGLPNDRFFAVRPEGSVSTLKIQRTERGDSAVYLCASSQTGTGNTIYFGEGSWLTVV.

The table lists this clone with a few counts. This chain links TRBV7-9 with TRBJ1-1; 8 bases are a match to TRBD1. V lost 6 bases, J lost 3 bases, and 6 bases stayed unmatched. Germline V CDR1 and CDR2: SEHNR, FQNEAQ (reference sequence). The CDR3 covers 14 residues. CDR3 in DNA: TGTGCCAGCAGAGAGGACAGGGAGGACACTGAAGCTTTCTTT. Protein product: CASREDREDTEAFF. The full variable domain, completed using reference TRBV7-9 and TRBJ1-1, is DTGVSQNPRHKITKRGQNVTFRCDPISEHNRLYWYRQTLGQGPEFLTYFQNEAQLEKSRLLSDRFSAERPKGSFSTLEIQRTEQGDSAMYLCASREDREDTEAFFGQGTRLTVV.

The CDR3: CASSRNSGGYNEQFF. CDR3 bases: TGTGCCAGCAGTCGAAATAGCGGGGGTTACAATGAGCAGTTCTTC. This chain uses TRBV11-1 with TRBJ2-1, with 9 positions matching TRBD2. From germline, CDR1 is SGHAT and CDR2 FQDESV (reference sequence). The CDR3 loop spans 15 amino acids. V dropped 6 bases and J dropped 4; count of bases not matched to a gene: 7.

The CDR3 coding sequence is TGTGCCACCAGCAGGCAGGCCGCCGCCTTGGAGCAGTACTTC. Amino acids: CATSRQAAALEQYF. This chain uses TRBV15 with TRBJ2-7; D uncertain. The V and J ends lost 3 bases and 7 bases respectively, with 16 bases between them. This CDR3 region has 14 residues. Germline V CDR1 and CDR2: LNHNV, YYDKDF (reference sequence).

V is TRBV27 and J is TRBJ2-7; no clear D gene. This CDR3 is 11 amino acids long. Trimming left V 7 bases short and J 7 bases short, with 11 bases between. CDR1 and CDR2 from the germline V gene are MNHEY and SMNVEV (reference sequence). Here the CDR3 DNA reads TGTGCCAGCACCAATTTGCGGGAGCAGTACTTC. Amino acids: CASTNLREQYF.

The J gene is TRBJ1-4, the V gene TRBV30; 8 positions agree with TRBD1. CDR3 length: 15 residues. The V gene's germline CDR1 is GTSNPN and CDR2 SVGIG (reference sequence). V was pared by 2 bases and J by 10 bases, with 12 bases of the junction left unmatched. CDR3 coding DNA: TGTGCCTGGAGTCGACCTCTGACAGGGGCCGTAAAACTGTTTTTT. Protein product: CAWSRPLTGAVKLFF.

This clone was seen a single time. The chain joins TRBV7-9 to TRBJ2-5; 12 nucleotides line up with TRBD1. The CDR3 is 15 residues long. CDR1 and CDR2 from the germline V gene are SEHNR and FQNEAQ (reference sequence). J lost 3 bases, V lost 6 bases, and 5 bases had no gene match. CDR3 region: CASRRGQGAEETQYF. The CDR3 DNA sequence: TGTGCCAGCAGGCGGGGACAGGGGGCCGAAGAGACCCAGTACTTC.

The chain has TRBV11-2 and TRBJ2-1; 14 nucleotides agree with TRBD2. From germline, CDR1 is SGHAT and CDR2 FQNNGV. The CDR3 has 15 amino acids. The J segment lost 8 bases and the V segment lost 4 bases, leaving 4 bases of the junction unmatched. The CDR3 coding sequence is TGTGCCAGCAGCTCGGGACTAGCGGGAGTTGATGAGCAGTTCTTC. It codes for CASSSGLAGVDEQFF. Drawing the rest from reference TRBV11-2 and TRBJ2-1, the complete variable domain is EAGVAQSPRYKIIEKRQSVAFWCNPISGHATLYWYQQILGQGPKLLIQFQNNGVVDDSQLPKDRFSAERLKGVDSTLKIQPAKLEDSAVYLCASSSGLAGVDEQFFGPGTRLTVL.

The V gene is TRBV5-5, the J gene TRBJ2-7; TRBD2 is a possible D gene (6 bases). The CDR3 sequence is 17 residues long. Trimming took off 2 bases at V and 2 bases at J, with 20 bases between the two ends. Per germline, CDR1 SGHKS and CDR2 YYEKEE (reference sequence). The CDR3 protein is CASSFRSGRIEAYEQYF. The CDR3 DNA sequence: TGTGCCAGCAGCTTCCGAAGCGGGCGCATTGAGGCCTACGAGCAGTACTTC.

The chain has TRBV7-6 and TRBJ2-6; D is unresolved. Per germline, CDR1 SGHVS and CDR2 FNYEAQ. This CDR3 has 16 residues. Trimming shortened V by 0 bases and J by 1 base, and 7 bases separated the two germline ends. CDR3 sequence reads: CASSLAPGSGANVLTF. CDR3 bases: TGTGCCAGCAGCTTAGCGCCCGGGTCTGGGGCCAACGTCCTGACTTTC.

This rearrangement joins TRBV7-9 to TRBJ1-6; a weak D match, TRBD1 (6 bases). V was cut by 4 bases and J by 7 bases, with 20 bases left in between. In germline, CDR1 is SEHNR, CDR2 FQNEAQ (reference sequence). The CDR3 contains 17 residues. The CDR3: CASSSRGLAGVNSPLHF. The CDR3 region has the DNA TGTGCCAGCAGCTCCCGGGGCTTGGCAGGGGTGAATTCACCCCTCCACTTT. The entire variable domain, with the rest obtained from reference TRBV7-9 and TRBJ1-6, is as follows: DTGVSQNPRHKITKRGQNVTFRCDPISEHNRLYWYRQTLGQGPEFLTYFQNEAQLEKSRLLSDRFSAERPKGSFSTLEIQRTEQGDSAMYLCASSSRGLAGVNSPLHFGNGTRLTVT.

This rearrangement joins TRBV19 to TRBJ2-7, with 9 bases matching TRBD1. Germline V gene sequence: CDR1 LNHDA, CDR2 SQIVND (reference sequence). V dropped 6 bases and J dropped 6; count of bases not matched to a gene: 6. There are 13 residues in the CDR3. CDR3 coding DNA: TGTGCCAGTAGCCCGGGACAGGGAGGCGAGCAGTACTTC. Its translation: CASSPGQGGEQYF.

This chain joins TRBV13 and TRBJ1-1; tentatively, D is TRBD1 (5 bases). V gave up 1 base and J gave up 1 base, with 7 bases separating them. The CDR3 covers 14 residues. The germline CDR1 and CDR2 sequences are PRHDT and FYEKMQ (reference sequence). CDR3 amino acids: CASSLAGGNTEAFF. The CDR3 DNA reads TGTGCCAGCAGCTTAGCCGGGGGGAACACTGAAGCTTTCTTT. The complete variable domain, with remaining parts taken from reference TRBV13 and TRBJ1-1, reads AAGVIQSPRHLIKEKRETATLKCYPIPRHDTVYWYQQGPGQDPQFLISFYEKMQSDKGSIPDRFSAQQFSDYHSELNMSSLELGDSALYFCASSLAGGNTEAFFGQGTRLTVV.

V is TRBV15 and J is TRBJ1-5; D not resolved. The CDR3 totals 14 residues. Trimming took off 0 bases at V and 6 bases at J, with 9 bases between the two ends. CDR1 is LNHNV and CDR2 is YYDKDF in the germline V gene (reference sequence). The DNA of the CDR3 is TGTGCCACCAGCAGAGATCGGTTAGCTCAGCCCCAGCATTTT. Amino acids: CATSRDRLAQPQHF.

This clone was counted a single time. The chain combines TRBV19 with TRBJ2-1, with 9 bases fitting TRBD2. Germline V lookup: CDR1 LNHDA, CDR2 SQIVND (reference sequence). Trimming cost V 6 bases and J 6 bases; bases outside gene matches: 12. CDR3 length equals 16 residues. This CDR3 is CASSRLMSGRPNEQFF. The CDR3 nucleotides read TGTGCCAGTAGCCGCCTTATGAGCGGGAGGCCCAATGAGCAGTTCTTC.

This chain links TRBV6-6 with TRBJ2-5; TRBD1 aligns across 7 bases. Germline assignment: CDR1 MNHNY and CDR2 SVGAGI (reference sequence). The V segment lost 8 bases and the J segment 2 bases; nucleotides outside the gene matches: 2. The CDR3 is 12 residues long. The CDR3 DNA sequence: TGTGCCAGCCGACAGGGACAAGAGACCCAGTACTTC. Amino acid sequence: CASRQGQETQYF.

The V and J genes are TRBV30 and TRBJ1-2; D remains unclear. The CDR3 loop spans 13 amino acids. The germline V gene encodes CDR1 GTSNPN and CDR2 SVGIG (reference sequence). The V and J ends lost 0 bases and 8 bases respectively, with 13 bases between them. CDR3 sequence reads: CAWSVTESRGYTF. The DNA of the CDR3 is TGTGCCTGGAGTGTAACCGAATCTAGGGGCTACACCTTC.

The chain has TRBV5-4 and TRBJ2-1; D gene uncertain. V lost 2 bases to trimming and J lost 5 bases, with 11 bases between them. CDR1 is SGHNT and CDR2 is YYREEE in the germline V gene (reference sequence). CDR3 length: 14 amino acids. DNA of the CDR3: TGTGCCAGCAGCTTCGATCTCAGTAACAATGAGCAGTTCTTC. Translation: CASSFDLSNNEQFF.

The CDR3 coding sequence is TGCGCCAGCAGCTTATCTGGAGCGGGGGGATCCTACGAGCAGTACTTC. Protein: CASSLSGAGGSYEQYF. The chain employs TRBV5-1 and TRBJ2-7, with 9 bases fitting TRBD2. Trimming removed 2 bases from V and 1 base from J; junction bases left unmatched: 7. Per germline, CDR1 SGHRS and CDR2 YFSETQ. The CDR3 spans 16 residues.

The CDR3 protein is CASSLAGGYNTGELFF. The CDR3, as DNA: TGTGCCAGCAGCCTAGCGGGGGGATATAACACCGGGGAGCTGTTTTTT. The rearrangement joins TRBV2 to TRBJ2-2; 11 nucleotides match TRBD2. Germline-derived CDR1 and CDR2 are SNHLY and FYNNEI. The CDR3 loop spans 16 amino acids. The trim removed 6 bases at V and 2 bases at J, leaving 5 bases unmatched.

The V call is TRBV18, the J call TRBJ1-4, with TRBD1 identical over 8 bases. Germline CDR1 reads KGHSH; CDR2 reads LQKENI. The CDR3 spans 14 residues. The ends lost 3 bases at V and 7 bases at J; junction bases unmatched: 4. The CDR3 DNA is TGTGCCAGCTCACCGCCAGGGGGCACTGAAAAACTGTTTTTT. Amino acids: CASSPPGGTEKLFF. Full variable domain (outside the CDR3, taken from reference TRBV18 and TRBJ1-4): NAGVMQNPRHLVRRRGQEARLRCSPMKGHSHVYWYRQLPEEGLKFMVYLQKENIIDESGMPKERFSAEFPKEGPSILRIQQVVRGDSAAYFCASSPPGGTEKLFFGSGTQLSVL.

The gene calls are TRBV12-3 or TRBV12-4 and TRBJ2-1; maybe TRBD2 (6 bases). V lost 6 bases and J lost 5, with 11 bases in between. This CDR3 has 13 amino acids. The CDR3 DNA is TGTGCCAGCAGCCAGGGACTGAACAATGAGCAGTTCTTC. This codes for CASSQGLNNEQFF.

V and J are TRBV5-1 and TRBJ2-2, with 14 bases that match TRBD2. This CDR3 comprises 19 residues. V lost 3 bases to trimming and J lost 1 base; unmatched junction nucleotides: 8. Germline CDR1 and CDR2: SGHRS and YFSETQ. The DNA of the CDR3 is TGCGCCAGCAGCTCCGAGGGGACTAGCGGGGGCAGGAACACCGGGGAGCTGTTTTTT. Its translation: CASSSEGTSGGRNTGELFF. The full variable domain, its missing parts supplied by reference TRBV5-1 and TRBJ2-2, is KAGVTQTPRYLIKTRGQQVTLSCSPISGHRSVSWYQQTPGQGLQFLFEYFSETQRNKGNFPGRFSGRQFSNSRSEMNVSTLELGDSALYLCASSSEGTSGGRNTGELFFGEGSRLTVL.